The 20 T cell receptor beta chains listed next were all sequenced from one sample in a study of control samples from healthy donors and cancer patients. Profiling relied on immunoSEQ multiplex PCR, and the TCRdb table lists in-frame clones only, not all of them. The sample consists of 93,000 or so clones, roughly 91% of them appearing once. The sequencing input was PBMCs. The source of these receptors is a man in his 60s with lung cancer.

The chain couples TRBV2 to TRBJ1-5; perhaps TRBD1 as D (6 bases). Germline V gene data show CDR1 as SNHLY and CDR2 as FYNNEI. The CDR3 sequence is 14 residues long. Trimming removed 5 bases at V and 4 bases at J, with 12 bases between. The CDR3: CASSLRDTNQPQHF. The CDR3 bases are TGTGCCAGCAGTTTGCGGGACACAAATCAGCCCCAGCATTTT.

This chain connects TRBV5-1 to TRBJ2-5, with 14 bases aligning to TRBD2. There are 19 residues in the CDR3. V was pared by 5 bases and J by 4 bases, with 16 bases of the junction left unmatched. Germline CDR1 and CDR2: SGHRS and YFSETQ. In nucleotides, the CDR3 is TGCGCCAGCAGATCGCGACTAGCGGGGGGGCGTTATGTGTCAGAGACCCAGTACTTC. Amino acids: CASRSRLAGGRYVSETQYF. The full variable domain, in which reference TRBV5-1 and TRBJ2-5 provide the parts outside the CDR3, is KAGVTQTPRYLIKTRGQQVTLSCSPISGHRSVSWYQQTPGQGLQFLFEYFSETQRNKGNFPGRFSGRQFSNSRSEMNVSTLELGDSALYLCASRSRLAGGRYVSETQYFGPGTRLLVL.

The chain carries TRBV6-1 and TRBJ1-2; 7 nucleotides match TRBD1. The ends lost 4 bases at V and 0 bases at J; junction bases unmatched: 14. Germline V gives CDR1 MNHNS, CDR2 SASEGT. This CDR3 spans 18 amino acids. CDR3 sequence: CASSVVGGGAGANYGYTF. For the CDR3, the DNA is TGTGCCAGCAGTGTAGTGGGAGGGGGCGCCGGAGCTAACTATGGCTACACCTTC.

The rearrangement links TRBV5-4 to TRBJ2-7; 16 positions match TRBD2. The V gene's germline CDR1 is SGHNT and CDR2 YYREEE (reference sequence). The V and J ends lost 2 bases and 0 bases, in that order; junction bases with no gene match: 5. The CDR3 totals 18 residues. The CDR3 here is CASSFGTSGGAVSYEQYV. The CDR3 nucleotides read TGTGCCAGCAGCTTCGGGACTAGCGGGGGGGCAGTCTCCTACGAGCAGTACGTC.

V and J are TRBV6-5 and TRBJ2-4; D gene uncertain. The CDR3 runs 13 residues. Trimming took 2 bases from V and 4 from J, leaving 6 bases between them. Germline CDR1 reads MNHEY; CDR2 reads SVGAGI. The CDR3 nucleotides are TGTGCCAGCAGTTACGGCCCGAAAAACATTCAGTACTTC. It specifies CASSYGPKNIQYF.

V usage is TRBV18 and J usage is TRBJ2-7; D unresolved. V gave up 1 base and J gave up 7 bases, with 8 bases separating them. The length of the CDR3 is 12 residues. Germline V gene lookup returns CDR1 KGHSH and CDR2 LQKENI. The CDR3 region has the DNA TGTGCCAGCTCACCACTAGGGTTTGAGCAGTACTTC. Encoded protein: CASSPLGFEQYF.

This clone has ten or more counts. The CDR3 coding sequence is TGTGCCAGCTCTACCAACAGGGCCGTGGAAGGCTACACCTTC. Translation: CASSTNRAVEGYTF. The chain carries TRBV18 and TRBJ1-2; tentatively, D is TRBD1 (6 bases). The CDR3 loop spans 14 amino acids. The V gene's germline CDR1 is KGHSH and CDR2 LQKENI. With 6 bases removed from V and 8 bases from J, the gap between germline ends came to 19 bases.

The CDR3 nucleotides are TGTGCCTGGAGTTTACTACACCGTTATAGCAATCAGCCCCAGCATTTT. It translates to CAWSLLHRYSNQPQHF. The chain couples TRBV30 to TRBJ1-5; D gene unclear. V was clipped by 2 bases and J by 0 bases, with 14 bases between them. Per germline, CDR1 GTSNPN and CDR2 SVGIG (reference sequence). The CDR3 loop spans 16 amino acids.

This chain connects TRBV6-6 to TRBJ1-6; D is uncertain. Germline V CDR1 and CDR2: MNHNY, SVGAGI (reference sequence). The CDR3 is made up of 14 amino acids. Trimming removed 6 bases from V and 5 bases from J, with 11 bases in between. This chain's CDR3 is CASRLASNNSPLHF. The CDR3 DNA reads as TGTGCCAGCAGGCTGGCCAGCAATAATTCACCCCTCCACTTT.

The chain uses TRBV2 and TRBJ1-2, with 9 positions matching TRBD1. The CDR3 loop spans 13 amino acids. Germline loops: CDR1 SNHLY, CDR2 FYNNEI. The junction had 7 bases not matched to a gene; V was cut back by 8 bases and J by 6 bases. The CDR3 loop reads CASGTGGKNGYTF. The CDR3, as DNA: TGTGCCAGCGGAACAGGGGGCAAGAATGGCTACACCTTC.

This chain connects TRBV30 to TRBJ1-6; perhaps TRBD1 as D (5 bases). Trimming removed 4 bases at V and 10 bases at J, with 14 bases between. The CDR3 length is 13 residues. Per germline, CDR1 GTSNPN and CDR2 SVGIG (reference sequence). CDR3 in DNA: TGTGCCTGGAATGGGGGGAATGACTCACCCCTCCACTTT. Amino acids: CAWNGGNDSPLHF.

On this clone itself: The same CDR3 is also encoded by other DNA sequences in this sample. The chain employs TRBV18 and TRBJ2-5; 7 bases line up with TRBD1. Germline CDR1 KGHSH, CDR2 LQKENI. Trimming removed 6 bases from V and 5 bases from J; junction bases left unmatched: 6. The CDR3 has 13 residues. The CDR3 sequence is CASSPTGMETQYF. In DNA, the CDR3 is TGTGCCAGCTCGCCGACAGGGATGGAGACCCAGTACTTC.

The chain combines TRBV5-6 with TRBJ1-4; TRBD1 matches 7 bases. Germline CDR1 and CDR2: SGHDT and YYEEEE. CDR3 length equals 15 residues. Trimming cost V 3 bases and J 0 bases; bases outside gene matches: 2. CDR3 protein: CASSSTGATNEKLFF. In nucleotides, the CDR3 is TGTGCCAGCAGCTCCACAGGGGCAACTAATGAAAAACTGTTTTTT.

This rearrangement joins TRBV5-1 to TRBJ1-1; D unclear. The CDR3 has 10 residues. Germline-derived CDR1 and CDR2 are SGHRS and YFSETQ. V was shortened by 3 bases and J by 10 bases, with 7 bases between the two germline ends. The CDR3, as DNA: TGCGCCAGCAGCTCAGAGGGAGCTTTCTTT. Protein sequence: CASSSEGAFF.

The chain joins TRBV19 to TRBJ2-6; no definite D call. V shed 4 bases and J shed 0 bases, with 13 bases lying between them. CDR1 and CDR2 from the germline V gene are LNHDA and SQIVND (reference sequence). This CDR3 has 17 residues. This CDR3 is CASSNVLTRSGANVLTF. The CDR3 DNA follows: TGTGCCAGTAGTAACGTCTTGACACGCTCTGGGGCCAACGTCCTGACTTTC.

The rearrangement uses TRBV5-1 and TRBJ2-2, with TRBD2 matching 7 bases. Germline V gene data show CDR1 as SGHRS and CDR2 as YFSETQ. The CDR3 is made up of 15 amino acids. Trimming removed 5 bases from V and 2 bases from J; junction bases left unmatched: 6. The CDR3 DNA reads as TGCGCCAGCAGTACCGGACTAGTAAACACCGGGGAGCTGTTTTTT. This gives the protein CASSTGLVNTGELFF.

The V gene is TRBV6-5, the J gene TRBJ2-1; D uncertain. The V gene's germline CDR1 is MNHEY and CDR2 SVGAGI. CDR3 size: 15 residues. V was clipped by 0 bases and J by 4 bases, with 10 bases between them. The CDR3 loop is CASSYSTGGYNEQFF. CDR3 DNA sequence: TGTGCCAGCAGTTACTCGACGGGTGGGTACAATGAGCAGTTCTTC.

Details on this clone: The identical CDR3 is also encoded by other nucleotide sequences in the sample. This chain uses TRBV7-9 with TRBJ1-5; D is uncertain. Germline V gene sequence: CDR1 SEHNR, CDR2 FQNEAQ (reference sequence). There are 13 residues in the CDR3. V was shortened by 2 bases and J by 1 base, with 3 bases between the two germline ends. As DNA, the CDR3 is TGTGCCAGCAGCTTAAGCAGCAATCAGCCCCAGCATTTT. It encodes CASSLSSNQPQHF.

The J gene is TRBJ2-3, the V gene TRBV7-9, with 10 bases that match TRBD2. With V trimmed by 3 bases and J by 0 bases, 3 bases remained unmatched. The CDR3 has 16 residues. CDR1 and CDR2 (germline): SEHNR, FQNEAQ (reference sequence). CDR3 in amino acids: CASSFGLAVSTDTQYF. CDR3 nucleotide sequence: TGTGCCAGCAGCTTCGGACTAGCGGTTAGCACAGATACGCAGTATTTT.

The chain employs TRBV27 and TRBJ1-6; perhaps TRBD1 as D (5 bases). The CDR3 is 14 residues long. V lost 7 bases and J lost 8, with 15 bases in between. The germline CDR1 and CDR2 sequences are MNHEY and SMNVEV (reference sequence). CDR3 amino acids: CASTAGGPYSPLHF. The CDR3 DNA reads as TGTGCCAGCACCGCGGGGGGTCCCTATTCACCCCTCCACTTT.